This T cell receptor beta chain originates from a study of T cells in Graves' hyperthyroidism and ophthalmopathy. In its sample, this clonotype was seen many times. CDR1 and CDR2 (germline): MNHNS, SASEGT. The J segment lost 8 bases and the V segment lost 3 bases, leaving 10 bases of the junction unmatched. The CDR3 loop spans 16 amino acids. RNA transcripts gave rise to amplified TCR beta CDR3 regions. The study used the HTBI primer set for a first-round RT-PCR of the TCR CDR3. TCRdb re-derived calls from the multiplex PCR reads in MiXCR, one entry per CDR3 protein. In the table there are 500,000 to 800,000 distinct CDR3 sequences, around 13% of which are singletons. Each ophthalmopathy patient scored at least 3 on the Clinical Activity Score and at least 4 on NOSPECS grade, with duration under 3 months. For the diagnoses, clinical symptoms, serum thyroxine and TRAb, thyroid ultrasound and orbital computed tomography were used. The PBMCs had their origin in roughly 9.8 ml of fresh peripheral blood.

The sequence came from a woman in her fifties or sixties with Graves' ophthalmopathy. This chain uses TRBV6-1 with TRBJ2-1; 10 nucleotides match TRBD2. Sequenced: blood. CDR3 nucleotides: TGTGCCAGCAGTGAGGGAGCGGGAGGGCCTAGTGATGAGCAGTTCTTC. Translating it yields CASSEGAGGPSDEQFF.